Listed below are T cell receptor beta chains from one sample, sequenced in a study of cytomegalovirus exposure and HLA in healthy donors. TCRdb's table, derived via immunoSEQ multiplex PCR, lists solely in-frame clones and lacks some. The data hold around 140,000 clones, with about 81% observed a single time. The material sequenced was PBMCs. These TCRs come from a woman in her 50s in good health and CMV-seropositive. CDR3s include the opening cysteine and the closing phenylalanine or tryptophan. A D gene is named only where the DNA matches it firmly. The size field is filled for only some rows; it gives once, few, many or a size class.

abundance	v_gene	d_gene	j_gene	CDR3nt	CDR3aa
-	TRBV27	-	TRBJ2-3	TGTGCCAGCAGTCGAACTAGCCCTACGACAGATACGCAGTATTTT	CASSRTSPTTDTQYF
-	TRBV10-3	-	TRBJ2-3	TGTGCCATCAGTGCCGGGGATACGCAGTATTTT	CAISAGDTQYF
-	TRBV6-1	TRBD1	TRBJ1-2	TGTGCCAGCAGCCCGGGACAGGACTATGGCTACACCTTC	CASSPGQDYGYTF
-	TRBV6-5	-	TRBJ1-1	TGTGCCAGCAGTTTTCAGGGGAACACTGAAGCTTTCTTT	CASSFQGNTEAFF
-	TRBV13	-	TRBJ2-7	TGTGCCAGCAGCCCTCAGGGGAGCTACGAGCAGTACTTC	CASSPQGSYEQYF
-	TRBV18	TRBD2	TRBJ2-7	TGTGCCAGCTCCGAGGAGCGGGACGGGAAGCAGTACTTC	CASSEERDGKQYF
few	TRBV5-6	-	TRBJ1-5	TGTGCCAGCAGCTTGGCCCGGGAGTATAGCAATCAGCCCCAGCATTTT	CASSLAREYSNQPQHF
-	TRBV11-1	-	TRBJ1-1	TGTGCCAGCAGCTTAGCGCCGAATCGTCTAGGAGGAGCTTTCTTT	CASSLAPNRLGGAFF
-	TRBV5-1	TRBD2	TRBJ2-1	TGCGCCAGCAGCCCCCCTAGCGGGGCCCCGTACAATGAGCAGTTCTTC	CASSPPSGAPYNEQFF
-	TRBV11-3	-	TRBJ2-1	TGTGCCAGCAGCCCCGGGAGAAGCAGTGCCAATGAGCAGTTCTTC	CASSPGRSSANEQFF
few	TRBV18	TRBD2	TRBJ2-7	TGTGCCAGCTCACCACAGCGGGAGAGGAGCTCCTACGAGCAGTACTTC	CASSPQRERSSYEQYF
-	TRBV28	TRBD1	TRBJ2-2	TGTGCCAGCAGAGAAAGACAGGGGGGTGGAAGGATTCGGGACACCGGGGAGCTGTTTTTT	CASRERQGGGRIRDTGELFF
-	TRBV10-3	-	TRBJ1-1	TGTGCCATCAGTGGTACAGTGAACACTGAAGCTTTCTTT	CAISGTVNTEAFF
-	TRBV6-5	-	TRBJ2-5	TGTGCCAGCAGTTACTCGTTTAGCGGTGGGACCCAGTACTTC	CASSYSFSGGTQYF
-	TRBV28	-	TRBJ2-3	TGTGCCAGCAGCCTAGGACAGCTCACAGATACGCAGTATTTT	CASSLGQLTDTQYF
-	TRBV5-1	-	TRBJ2-7	TGCGCCAGCACCCTTGGACTTAGCTACGAGCAGTACTTC	CASTLGLSYEQYF
-	TRBV5-6	-	TRBJ2-4	TGTGCCAGCAGCTTGGACAGGGGAGGAGACATTCAGTACTTC	CASSLDRGGDIQYF
-	TRBV2	-	TRBJ1-1	TGTGCCAGCAGTGAAATGGGGGGAGACACTGAAGCTTTCTTT	CASSEMGGDTEAFF
-	TRBV28	-	TRBJ2-2	TGTGCCAGCAGTCAGGAGGGGCCCGGGGAGCTGTTTTTT	CASSQEGPGELFF
few	TRBV7-9	-	TRBJ2-7	TGTGCCAGCAGCCAGACGGAGTACGAGCAGTACTTC	CASSQTEYEQYF
-	TRBV6-5	TRBD1	TRBJ2-7	TGTGCCAGCAGTTCTCCCGGGACAGGGTACGAGCAGTACTTC	CASSSPGTGYEQYF
-	TRBV11-2	-	TRBJ1-1	TGTGCCAGCAGCTTAGTTAGGGGAAGGAACACTGAAGCTTTCTTT	CASSLVRGRNTEAFF
-	TRBV18	-	TRBJ2-2	TGTGCCAGCTCACCATACCCGGGGTCCAACACCGGGGAGCTGTTTTTT	CASSPYPGSNTGELFF
-	TRBV28	-	TRBJ1-2	TGTGCCAGCAGTTTAGGACAGTTCTATGGCTACACCTTC	CASSLGQFYGYTF
-	TRBV11-2	-	TRBJ2-1	TGTGCCAGCAGCTTAGGGACTCCCAAGCAGTTCTTC	CASSLGTPKQFF
-	TRBV30	-	TRBJ2-2	TGTGCTGCCCCCAGGAGGATGAACACCGGGGAGCTGTTTTTT	CAAPRRMNTGELFF
-	TRBV7-9	-	TRBJ1-2	TGTGCCAGCAGCTTAGGAGACAGGAACTATGGCTACACCTTC	CASSLGDRNYGYTF
-	TRBV9	-	TRBJ2-3	TGTGCCAGCAGCGTAGGGTCTGCGGATACGCAGTATTTT	CASSVGSADTQYF
-	TRBV2	-	TRBJ2-3	TGTGCCAGCAGTGAAACGACTTGGGCAGATACGCAGTATTTT	CASSETTWADTQYF
-	TRBV9	TRBD2	TRBJ2-7	TGTGCCAGCAGCGTAGATGCCACCGGACTAGCTAGCGAGCAGTACTTC	CASSVDATGLASEQYF
-	TRBV5-4	TRBD1	TRBJ2-7	TGTGCCAGCAGCTTCGACAGGGCCTACGAGCAGTACTTC	CASSFDRAYEQYF
-	TRBV18	-	TRBJ1-1	TGTGCCAGCTCACCAACGGAGATCCGGGACACTGAAGCTTTCTTT	CASSPTEIRDTEAFF
once	TRBV5-1	-	TRBJ2-7	TGCGCCAGCAGCTCGGACTTGCCCTACGAGCAGTACTTC	CASSSDLPYEQYF
-	TRBV28	-	TRBJ1-1	TGTGCCAGCACCCAAGGGGGTCTTAACACTGAAGCTTTCTTT	CASTQGGLNTEAFF
-	TRBV2	TRBD2	TRBJ2-7	TGTGCCAGCAGTGATACCGGACTAGCGGGGGCCTACGAGCAGTACTTC	CASSDTGLAGAYEQYF
-	TRBV7-9	TRBD1	TRBJ2-7	TGTGCCAGCGGACCACCGACAGGGGCCTCCTACGAGCAGTACTTC	CASGPPTGASYEQYF
-	TRBV29-1	-	TRBJ1-2	TGCAGCGTTGAGGCGACAGCTAACTATGGCTACACCTTC	CSVEATANYGYTF
-	TRBV28	TRBD2	TRBJ2-3	TGTGCCAGCAGTTTAATTGTTGGGCGGGAGGGCACAGATACGCAGTATTTT	CASSLIVGREGTDTQYF
-	TRBV7-2	TRBD2	TRBJ2-3	TGTGCCAGCAGCTTCTTGGGACTAGCGACAGATACGCAGTATTTT	CASSFLGLATDTQYF
-	TRBV5-1	-	TRBJ2-7	TGCGCCAGCAGCTTGGGGGTAGCGTCCGGGTCCTACGAGCAGTACTTC	CASSLGVASGSYEQYF
-	TRBV5-1	-	TRBJ2-3	TGCGCCAGCAGCTTGACTCCAGACAGTCAAGGCACAGATACGCAGTATTTT	CASSLTPDSQGTDTQYF
-	TRBV6-5	-	TRBJ1-2	TGTGCCAGCAGGGAGGATCATTTTGGGGGCTACACCTTC	CASREDHFGGYTF
-	TRBV30	-	TRBJ1-1	TGTGCCTGCCGGAGGACCGTGACGACTGAAGCTTTCTTT	CACRRTVTTEAFF
-	TRBV19	TRBD2	TRBJ2-2	TGTGCCAGTAGATATAGGCTAGCGGGGACCGGGGAGCTGTTTTTT	CASRYRLAGTGELFF
-	TRBV2	TRBD2	TRBJ2-3	TGTGCCAGCAGTGATGTAGCGGGGCCCACAGATACGCAGTATTTT	CASSDVAGPTDTQYF
-	TRBV11-2	-	TRBJ2-7	TGTGCCAGCAGCTGGGGGGGCGAAAACTACGAGCAGTACTTC	CASSWGGENYEQYF
-	TRBV9	-	TRBJ1-1	TGTGCCAGCAGTCTATCGGAGACGAGTGAAGCTTTCTTT	CASSLSETSEAFF